The entry below describes one T cell receptor (beta chain). The data originate from a study of T cell responses to AZD1222 COVID-19 vaccine. The CDR3 extends over 15 amino acids. Trimming removed 6 bases at V and 5 bases at J, with 19 bases between. Germline V gene sequence: CDR1 MNHEY, CDR2 SVGAGI. Generated by immunoSEQ multiplex PCR, the TCRdb table keeps only in-frame clones and is missing some. Counted here are about 150,000 clones, 90% occurring once; the ten biggest clones make up 1.8%. The TCR comes from an adult in good health. The rearrangement joins TRBV6-5 to TRBJ1-2, with D maybe TRBD1 (6 bases). Here the sequenced sample was peripheral blood, taken on day 0 of AZD1222 vaccination. CDR3 DNA: TGTGCCAGCAGCGTAGGAACAGGGTTCGGTTATGGCTACACCTTC. Its translation is CASSVGTGFGYGYTF.